The 2 T cell receptor beta chains reported below all come from one sample, sequenced in a study of CD8 T cells in ankylosing spondylitis. TCRdb passed the 5' RACE reads through MiXCR, listing each CDR3 protein once. The sample includes 670,000 or so distinct CDR3 sequences, under 20% of them seen just once. These TCRs' antigens remain unknown. Notes on the study in general: Ankylosing spondylitis blood appeared to be characterized by a TCR beta motif of eight highly homologous variants.

The specimen was blood, either unsorted or a sorted T cell fraction (not recorded which). All receptors derive from a male donor with ankylosing spondylitis.

The chain combines TRBV28 with TRBJ2-1, with TRBD2 matching over 11 bases. V shed 7 bases, J shed 4 bases, and the junction held 6 bases outside the gene matches. This CDR3 has 15 amino acids. Germline CDR1 and CDR2: MDHEN and SYDVKM. The CDR3, as DNA: TGTGCCAGCACGTTTGGGACTAGCGGTTACAATGAGCAGTTCTTC. It yields the protein CASTFGTSGYNEQFF.

This clonotype has a count of ten or more. At one boundary the junction diverges from the germline segment, which might be a read error. This chain links TRBV12-3 or TRBV12-4 with TRBJ2-1, with D possibly matching TRBD1 (5 bases). This CDR3 has 16 residues. CDR3 region: CASRSSNQGSYQGLNF. The CDR3 DNA is TGTGCCAGCAGGTCCTCCAACCAGGGCTCCTATCAGGGCCTCAACTTC.